This is a list of T cell receptor beta chains from one sample in a study of blood T cells in healthy people across ages. TCRdb reprocessed the 5' RACE reads via MiXCR and lists one record per CDR3 protein. The sample has 450,000 to 700,000 distinct CDR3 sequences, roughly 29% seen once. The sequenced sample consisted of blood. The source is a woman in her sixties or seventies in good health. CDR3s include the opening cysteine and the closing phenylalanine or tryptophan. D genes are given only for firm matches. Clone size, where shown, is once, few, many, or a class for clones that have expanded.

j_gene	v_gene	d_gene	abundance	CDR3nt	CDR3aa
TRBJ1-1	TRBV29-1	-	-	TGCAGCGTTCGGACGTCAACTGAAGCTTTCTTT	CSVRTSTEAFF
TRBJ1-3	TRBV5-1	-	few	TGCGCCAGCAGCCGCAACCAGCATCTCTCTGGAAACACCATATATTTT	CASSRNQHLSGNTIYF
TRBJ2-3	TRBV9	-	once	TGTGCCAGCAGCCCTCCCCACGCAGATACGCAGTATTTT	CASSPPHADTQYF
TRBJ2-6	TRBV20-1	TRBD1	few	TGCAGTGCTAGAGTTCTGACAGGGTCTGGGGCCAACGTCCTGACTTTC	CSARVLTGSGANVLTF
TRBJ2-3	TRBV30	TRBD2	-	TGTGCCTGGAGTCAAGTGACTAGCGGCACAGGTACGCAGTATTTT	CAWSQVTSGTGTQYF
TRBJ2-3	TRBV20-1	TRBD2	-	TGCAGTGCTAGTCGGGGGGGCCGCGCAGATACGCAGTATTTT	CSASRGGRADTQYF
TRBJ1-6	TRBV10-3	-	-	TGTGTCCATTCCTCAGGACAACCCAATTCACCCCTCCACTTT	CVHSSGQPNSPLHF
TRBJ1-1	TRBV25-1	-	-	TGTGCCAGCAGTGAATTAGGGGGGGAATGGAACACTGAAGCTTTCTTT	CASSELGGEWNTEAFF
TRBJ2-5	TRBV2	TRBD2	few	TGTGCCAGCAGTTACCTAGCGGGGGGGAGAGAGACCCAGTACTTC	CASSYLAGGRETQYF
TRBJ2-5	TRBV29-1	TRBD1	once	TGCAGCGTTGTTGAAAGGGGGCTTTGGCAAGAGACCCAGTACTTC	CSVVERGLWQETQYF
TRBJ2-5	TRBV30	-	-	TGTGCCTGGAGTTTAGGACTTCAAGAGACCCAGTACTTC	CAWSLGLQETQYF
TRBJ2-3	TRBV18	TRBD1	-	TGTGCCAGCTCACCCTCCGGGACAGGGGGCACAGATACGCAGTATTTT	CASSPSGTGGTDTQYF
TRBJ2-2	TRBV20-1	-	-	TGCAGTGCTAGAGATCACGCGAACACCGGGGAGCTGTTTTTT	CSARDHANTGELFF
TRBJ1-2	TRBV4-1	-	few	TGCGCCAGCAGCCAAGATAAGACGGGCTATGGCTACACCTTC	CASSQDKTGYGYTF
TRBJ1-4	TRBV20-1	-	few	TGCAGTGCTGAGAGGGGGTGGTCTACTAATGAAAAACTGTTTTTT	CSAERGWSTNEKLFF
TRBJ1-5	TRBV20-1	-	-	TGCAGTGCTAGAGGCGCGGCGGAGCCCCAGCATTTT	CSARGAAEPQHF
TRBJ2-7	TRBV4-1	TRBD2	few	TGCGCCAGCAGCCAAGACATTCTCGGGACTAGGTCCTACGAGCAGTACTTC	CASSQDILGTRSYEQYF
TRBJ1-4	TRBV12-3/TRBV12-4	TRBD1	-	TGTGCCAGCAGCGAATCAGGGGGCCAGCATGAAAAACTGTTTTTT	CASSESGGQHEKLFF
TRBJ2-5	TRBV5-1	TRBD2	-	TGCGCCAGCAGCCCGAGCGGGGGGAGTCAAGAGACCCAGTACTTC	CASSPSGGSQETQYF
TRBJ2-7	TRBV6-5	-	-	TGTGCCAGCAGTTACTCGGCACTAGAGGCAATCCCCTACGAGCAGTACTTC	CASSYSALEAIPYEQYF
TRBJ2-5	TRBV5-1	-	-	TGCGCCAGCAGCTCACCGCGCATAGGGGTTGGCGAGACCCAGTACTTC	CASSSPRIGVGETQYF
TRBJ2-5	TRBV11-1	-	few	TGTGCCAGCAGCGGGACACACCAAGAGACCCAGTACTTC	CASSGTHQETQYF
TRBJ1-4	TRBV6-5	TRBD1	-	TGTGCCAGCAGTTATGAGGCAGGGGGCAGAAAACTGTTTTTT	CASSYEAGGRKLFF
TRBJ2-7	TRBV11-1	-	few	TGTGCCAGCAGCTTACGGGGCTCCTTCGAGCAGTACTTC	CASSLRGSFEQYF
TRBJ2-3	TRBV2	-	few	TGTGCCAGCAGTGAAAGCCGGGGCGGAAGCACAGATACGCAGTATTTT	CASSESRGGSTDTQYF
TRBJ2-1	TRBV7-3	-	-	TGTGCCAGCAGCTTAACCCCAGAATACAATGAGCAGTTCTTC	CASSLTPEYNEQFF
TRBJ1-4	TRBV20-1	-	-	TGCAGTGCTAGAGATCAGCCCCAGGGGTTGAGGGAAAAACTGTTTTTT	CSARDQPQGLREKLFF
TRBJ1-1	TRBV29-1	-	-	TGCAGCGCCGGGCGGGTGAACACTGAAGCTTTCTTT	CSAGRVNTEAFF
TRBJ2-1	TRBV6-6	TRBD1	few	TGTGCCACCGCTGACAGGGGGAATGAGCAGTTCTTC	CATADRGNEQFF
TRBJ2-7	TRBV20-1	-	-	TGCAGTGTGCTTCACGGGGCTAAAGACTACGAGCAGTACTTC	CSVLHGAKDYEQYF
TRBJ1-1	TRBV9	TRBD1	once	TGTGCCAGCAGCGCGACAGGGTTAGCCACTGAAGCTTTCTTT	CASSATGLATEAFF
TRBJ2-2	TRBV11-1	-	few	TGTGCCAGCAGCTTAGTGGCCGGGTTCACCGGGGAGCTGTTTTTT	CASSLVAGFTGELFF
TRBJ2-7	TRBV27	-	many	TGTGCCAGCAGACGGACCGGGTCCGAGCAGTACTTC	CASRRTGSEQYF
TRBJ1-2	TRBV19	-	once	TGTGCCAGTTCGGACGGCCTTAACTATGGCTACACCTTC	CASSDGLNYGYTF
TRBJ2-5	TRBV29-1	-	-	TGCAGCGTTGAAGAGGTCCCGGACGTTCTGATCGGGGAGACCCAGTACTTC	CSVEEVPDVLIGETQYF
TRBJ2-3	TRBV6-5	-	-	TGTGCCAGCAGTTCGGGACACCCACAGGGTACGCAGTATTTT	CASSSGHPQGTQYF
TRBJ2-1	TRBV30	-	few	TGTGCCTGGTCCCTCGATTACAATGAGCAGTTCTTC	CAWSLDYNEQFF
TRBJ2-7	TRBV20-1	-	few	TGCAGTGCTAGCTGGAGCTCCTACGAGCAGTACTTC	CSASWSSYEQYF